This TCR beta chain was profiled in a study of T cells in localized non-small cell lung cancer. The table came from immunoSEQ multiplex PCR; TCRdb's copy has only in-frame clones and leaves some out. The sample shows roughly 3,000 clones, roughly 25% of them seen only once. In the case of this clone: Antigen: not known.

Study conclusions and caveats: It was uninvolved adjacent lung that showed the highest T cell clonality, exceeding tumor. Greater T cell density in blood accompanied longer overall survival. When the top 100 tumor clones were examined, a median approximately 62 of them also appeared in the adjacent lung, which was paired and uninvolved.

This CDR3 is 13 amino acids long. Per germline, CDR1 MNHGY and CDR2 SAAAGT. V lost 10 bases to trimming and J lost 1 base, with 13 bases between them. This material consisted of lung tumor tissue, taken before any cancer treatment. This TCR came from a male donor older than 55 with stage I lung adenocarcinoma. The rearrangement links TRBV6-8 to TRBJ1-1; D is perhaps TRBD1 (5 bases). The CDR3 region has the DNA TGTGCCACTAAACAGGTGCCGAACACTGAAGCTTTCTTT. It yields the protein CATKQVPNTEAFF.